A selection of T cell receptor beta chains follows, all from one sample in a study of radiation and T cells in renal cell carcinoma. Assay: immunoSEQ multiplex PCR; the TCRdb copy retains only in-frame clones and omits some. The sample lists 140,000 to 150,000 clones, about 87% occurring once. The sample here was blood, taken from a patient whose treatment included radiotherapy and nephrectomy. The receptors shown here come from a woman aged 70 to 79 with renal cell carcinoma. Both conserved end residues are part of each CDR3. A D gene is named only where the DNA matches it firmly. The size entry is marked missing in some rows and otherwise reads once, few, many or a size class.

DNA	CDR3	D	V	length	size	J
TGTGCCAGCAATCAGGGGGCTGGAACCAACGTCCTGACTTTC	CASNQGAGTNVLTF	TRBD1	TRBV6-1	14	-	TRBJ2-6
TGTGCCAGCAGCGTGACAGGGCGGGACTATGGCTACACCTTC	CASSVTGRDYGYTF	TRBD1	TRBV7-9	14	-	TRBJ1-2
TGTGCCAGCAGTTTAGGGGGTCACGGCTACACCTTC	CASSLGGHGYTF	-	TRBV28	12	-	TRBJ1-2
TGTGCCAGCAGCGTTTTTACCCTACAGGGCGATGAGCAGTTCTTC	CASSVFTLQGDEQFF	-	TRBV7-3	15	-	TRBJ2-1
TGCGCCAGCACGCCAGCGGGGGGGCCCCAGTACTTC	CASTPAGGPQYF	TRBD2	TRBV5-1	12	-	TRBJ2-7
TGCGCCAGCAGCCAAGATCCGAGCGGAGGGCTCCTTGGGGAGCAGTACTTC	CASSQDPSGGLLGEQYF	-	TRBV4-3	17	-	TRBJ2-7
TGTGCCAGCAGTGCCGGGACTAGCGGGGGTTTCACCTACAATGAGCAGTTCTTC	CASSAGTSGGFTYNEQFF	TRBD2	TRBV6-4	18	-	TRBJ2-1
TGTGCCAGCAGTGCAGGGAATGGCTACACCTTC	CASSAGNGYTF	-	TRBV6-1	11	once	TRBJ1-2
TGTGCCAGCAGACGATTTATAGGAGGGGCTCTCACAGATACGCAGTATTTT	CASRRFIGGALTDTQYF	-	TRBV11-2	17	-	TRBJ2-3
TGCGCCAGCAGCCAAGATCTTGGGGGTTCTGGGGCCAACGTCCTGACTTTC	CASSQDLGGSGANVLTF	-	TRBV4-3	17	once	TRBJ2-6
TGTGCCAGCATTCACAGGGGCGCCGGGGTCAACACTGAAGCTTTCTTT	CASIHRGAGVNTEAFF	TRBD1	TRBV6-6	16	-	TRBJ1-1
TGTGCCAGCACCCCCCGCCGGACTAGCGGGGGGGTGCATGAGCAGTTCTTC	CASTPRRTSGGVHEQFF	TRBD2	TRBV7-2	17	-	TRBJ2-1
TGCGCCAGCAGCTTGGCGGGGAGCTCCTACGAGCAGTACTTC	CASSLAGSSYEQYF	-	TRBV5-1	14	-	TRBJ2-7
TGTGCCAGCAGTTTATCGGCAGGGGGCCCCGGGGAGCTGTTTTTT	CASSLSAGGPGELFF	TRBD1	TRBV27	15	-	TRBJ2-2
TGTGCCAGCAGCGTAGTAGGATTTAACTATGGCTACACCTTC	CASSVVGFNYGYTF	-	TRBV9	14	-	TRBJ1-2
TGTGCCAGCTCACCTGCTCAGGGGGGCACTGAAGCTTTCTTT	CASSPAQGGTEAFF	TRBD1	TRBV18	14	-	TRBJ1-1
TGTGCCAGCCGAAGGGGGAGAGATCAGCCCCAGCATTTT	CASRRGRDQPQHF	-	TRBV2	13	-	TRBJ1-5
TGTGCCAGTAGTATAGGCCCAGGGTCCCCAATATACGAGCAGTACTTC	CASSIGPGSPIYEQYF	-	TRBV19	16	-	TRBJ2-7
TGTGCCAGCAGTCTTTCGGTTTCCTATAATTCACCCCTCCACTTT	CASSLSVSYNSPLHF	-	TRBV28	15	-	TRBJ1-6
TGTGCCAGCAGTTTCGGGGGACAGGGAAGTAATGAGCAGTTCTTC	CASSFGGQGSNEQFF	TRBD1	TRBV5-4	15	-	TRBJ2-1
TGTGCCAGCAGCTCCCTGCGGGGGAACATCTACGAGCAGTACTTC	CASSSLRGNIYEQYF	TRBD2	TRBV7-2	15	-	TRBJ2-7
TGTGCCACCAGCCGTCCGGGACAAAATATTGGAAACACCATATATTTT	CATSRPGQNIGNTIYF	-	TRBV15	16	-	TRBJ1-3
TGTGCCAGCAGCGTACGGGGATGGGCGGTCCAAGAGACCCAGTACTTC	CASSVRGWAVQETQYF	-	TRBV5-8	16	-	TRBJ2-5
TGTGCCATCTCACCGGCACAGGAGCAGTTCTTC	CAISPAQEQFF	-	TRBV10-3	11	-	TRBJ2-1
TGTGCCAGCACCAGGGGTAGCTCTGGGGCCAACGTCCTGACTTTC	CASTRGSSGANVLTF	-	TRBV28	15	-	TRBJ2-6
TGTGCCAGCAGTCGGGACAGGGCTGGGGCCAACGTCCTGACTTTC	CASSRDRAGANVLTF	TRBD1	TRBV7-2	15	-	TRBJ2-6
TGTGCCAGCAGCTCGACAGTGAGCTCTGGAAACACCATATATTTT	CASSSTVSSGNTIYF	-	TRBV7-9	15	-	TRBJ1-3
TGTGCCTGGAGCAAGGACAGGGGCACTGAAGCTTTCTTT	CAWSKDRGTEAFF	TRBD1	TRBV30	13	once	TRBJ1-1
TGCAGCCCTTCCGACACACAGGGGACTCCCTACGAGCAGTACTTC	CSPSDTQGTPYEQYF	-	TRBV29-1	15	-	TRBJ2-7
TGTGCCAGCAGCTCATTGTCGGGGAACACTGAAGCTTTCTTT	CASSSLSGNTEAFF	-	TRBV7-9	14	-	TRBJ1-1
TGTGCCAGCAGCCGACAGGGCGAAAGCTACGAGCAGTACTTC	CASSRQGESYEQYF	TRBD1	TRBV6-5	14	-	TRBJ2-7
TGTGCCAGCAGCTTAGGCGCTGTGACTAATGAAAAACTGTTTTTT	CASSLGAVTNEKLFF	-	TRBV11-3	15	-	TRBJ1-4
TGTGCCAGTAGTACAAAGGGACAGTCTAACTATGGCTACACCTTC	CASSTKGQSNYGYTF	TRBD1	TRBV19	15	-	TRBJ1-2
TGTGCCAGCTTCGCAAGGGGGCGTGAGAACACTGAAGCTTTCTTT	CASFARGRENTEAFF	TRBD1	TRBV27	15	-	TRBJ1-1
TGCGCCAGCAGCTTGGGGAAGGGGGCCGGGGAGCTGTTTTTT	CASSLGKGAGELFF	-	TRBV5-1	14	-	TRBJ2-2
TGTGCCAGCAGTTCGACTAGCGGGGGGGCGGGTGAGCAGTTCTTC	CASSSTSGGAGEQFF	TRBD2	TRBV2	15	-	TRBJ2-1
TGTGCCTGGGAAGGACAGGCGAGCTCCTACGAGCAGTACTTC	CAWEGQASSYEQYF	TRBD1	TRBV30	14	-	TRBJ2-7
TGTGCCAGCAGTGAACTGTCCTATGGCTACACCTTC	CASSELSYGYTF	-	TRBV6-1	12	once	TRBJ1-2
TGTGCCAGCAGCGTAGCCAGTAGGGGGTTCGGAGAGACCCAGTACTTC	CASSVASRGFGETQYF	-	TRBV9	16	-	TRBJ2-5
TGCGCCAGCAGCAATATCCCAGGGGGAAGGGAGCAGTACTTC	CASSNIPGGREQYF	TRBD1	TRBV5-1	14	-	TRBJ2-7
TGTGCCAGCATCCTGGGGGCGGGCAATCAGCCCCAGCATTTT	CASILGAGNQPQHF	-	TRBV28	14	-	TRBJ1-5
TGTGCCAGCAGCCAATCGAGGGGTAGGAACACCGGGGAGCTGTTTTTT	CASSQSRGRNTGELFF	-	TRBV16	16	once	TRBJ2-2
TGTGCCAGCAGCCTCCGGGACAGGGCCTACGAGCAGTACTTC	CASSLRDRAYEQYF	TRBD1	TRBV7-9	14	once	TRBJ2-7